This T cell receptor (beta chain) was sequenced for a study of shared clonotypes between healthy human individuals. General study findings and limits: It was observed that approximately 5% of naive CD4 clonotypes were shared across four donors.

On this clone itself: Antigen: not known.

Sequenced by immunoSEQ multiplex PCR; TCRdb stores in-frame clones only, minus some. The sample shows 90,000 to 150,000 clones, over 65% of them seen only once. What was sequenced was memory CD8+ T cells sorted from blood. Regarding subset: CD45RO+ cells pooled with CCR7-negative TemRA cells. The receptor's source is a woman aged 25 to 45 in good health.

The CDR3 is CASSATGLAYNEQFF. Written as DNA, the CDR3 is TGTGCCAGCAGTGCGACGGGACTAGCCTACAATGAGCAGTTCTTC. The chain combines TRBV27 with TRBJ2-1; 8 nucleotides align to TRBD2. CDR3 size: 15 residues. Trimming cost V 5 bases and J 2 bases; bases outside gene matches: 5. Germline loops: CDR1 MNHEY, CDR2 SMNVEV (reference sequence).